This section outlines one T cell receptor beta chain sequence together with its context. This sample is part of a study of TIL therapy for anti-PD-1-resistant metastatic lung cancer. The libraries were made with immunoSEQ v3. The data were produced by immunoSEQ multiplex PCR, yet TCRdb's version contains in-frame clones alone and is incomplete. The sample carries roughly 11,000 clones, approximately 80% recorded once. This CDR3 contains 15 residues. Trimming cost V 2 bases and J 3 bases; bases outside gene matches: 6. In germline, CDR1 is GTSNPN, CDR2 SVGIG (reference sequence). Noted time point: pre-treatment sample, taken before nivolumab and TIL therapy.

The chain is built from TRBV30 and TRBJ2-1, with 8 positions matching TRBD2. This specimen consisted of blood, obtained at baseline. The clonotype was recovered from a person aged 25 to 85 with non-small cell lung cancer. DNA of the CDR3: TGTGCCTGGAGTCCAAGCGGGAGCGTCTACAATGAGCAGTTCTTC. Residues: CAWSPSGSVYNEQFF.